This TCR beta chain was observed in a study of CD8+ T cells in alopecia areata. Study as a whole: Each of the treated patients was given oral tofacitinib, 5 to 10 mg twice daily, for moderate-to-severe alopecia areata.

cDNA serving as the sequencing template came from extracted, reverse transcribed RNA. Some clones are missing from TCRdb's copy, which holds only in-frame ones; the method was immunoSEQ multiplex PCR. The sample lists roughly 190,000 clones; around three fifths were seen once. This sample's treatment: oral pan-JAK inhibitor, 5-10 mg twice daily. The length of the CDR3 is 12 residues. The germline CDR1 and CDR2 sequences are SNHLY and FYNNEI. Trimming removed 4 bases from V and 8 bases from J, with 8 bases in between. General observations from the study: More clonal than normal scalp was lesional scalp, particularly alopecia totalis/universalis. There were also resident alphabeta T cells of normal skin sequenced in scalp samples.

Remarks on this clone: Antigen: not known.

The chain employs TRBV2 and TRBJ2-2; D may be TRBD1 (6 bases). The sequence came from a human donor with alopecia areata. Source: CD4+ T cells sorted from blood, taken at week 24, from a patient treated with tofacitinib. The chain's CDR3 is CASSVQGGELFF. The DNA for the CDR3 is TGTGCCAGCAGTGTACAGGGAGGGGAGCTGTTTTTT.